This passage covers 24 T cell receptor beta chains from one sample sequenced in a study of identical twins. TCRdb fed the 5' RACE reads into MiXCR, producing one record per CDR3 protein. The data show roughly 150,000 distinct CDR3 sequences, approximately 3.5% seen once. Sequenced input: memory T cells sorted from blood. These receptors came from a man between 18 and 35 years old in good health.

The rearrangement links TRBV30 to TRBJ1-6; 8 bases align to TRBD1. Trimming cost V 4 bases and J 11 bases; bases outside gene matches: 4. Per germline, CDR1 GTSNPN and CDR2 SVGIG (reference sequence). The CDR3 has 12 residues. Here the CDR3 reads CAWNRGMTPLHF. CDR3 DNA sequence: TGTGCCTGGAACAGGGGGATGACACCCCTCCACTTT.

This clonotype was seen a handful of times. The V call is TRBV14, the J call TRBJ2-1, with D perhaps matching TRBD1 or TRBD2 (5 bases each). CDR1 is SGHDN and CDR2 is FVKESK in the germline V gene. V lost 3 bases, J lost 9 bases, and 9 bases lay in between. CDR3 size: 12 residues. CDR3 in DNA: TGTGCCAGCAGCCAGTGGGGGACTGAGCAGTTCTTC. Translation: CASSQWGTEQFF.

In this sample, this clonotype turned up many times. The chain has TRBV3-1 and TRBJ2-3, with 7 bases identical to TRBD1. Germline V gene sequence: CDR1 LGHDT, CDR2 YNNKEL (reference sequence). The CDR3 covers 15 residues. With 4 bases clipped from V and 6 bases from J, the junction kept 10 bases outside the gene matches. CDR3 region: CASSPWTGPGDTQYF. DNA for the CDR3: TGTGCCAGCAGCCCCTGGACAGGTCCCGGTGATACGCAGTATTTT.

This clonotype was found many times. V and J are TRBV5-1 and TRBJ2-7; D is tentatively TRBD1 or TRBD2 (5 bases each). Trimming pared 4 bases from V and 7 bases from J, leaving 15 bases between. The CDR3 is 13 residues long. CDR1 and CDR2 (germline): SGHRS, YFSETQ. This CDR3 is CASSPGPRGEQYF. CDR3 nucleotides: TGCGCCAGCAGCCCGGGACCCCGGGGAGAGCAGTACTTC.

This clonotype was picked up many times. The chain uses TRBV5-6 and TRBJ2-7, with TRBD2 as a possible D gene (5 bases). The germline CDR1 and CDR2 sequences are SGHDT and YYEEEE. CDR3 length: 15 residues. V gave up 0 bases and J gave up 1 base, with 11 bases separating them. The CDR3 loop is CASSLARGLSYEQYF. For the CDR3, the DNA is TGTGCCAGCAGCTTGGCTCGCGGGTTGTCCTACGAGCAGTACTTC.

This clonotype was counted ten times or more. The chain has TRBV3-1 and TRBJ2-2; the match to TRBD2 covers 12 bases. The CDR3 runs to 16 residues. CDR1 and CDR2 from the germline V gene are LGHDT and YNNKEL (reference sequence). The V segment lost 6 bases and the J segment 6 bases; nucleotides outside the gene matches: 8. The CDR3 nucleotides are TGTGCCAGCAGTGCAACTAGCGGGAGGATTCCCGGGGAGCTGTTTTTT. Its translation: CASSATSGRIPGELFF. The variable domain in full, with the rest retrieved from reference TRBV3-1 and TRBJ2-2, is DTAVSQTPKYLVTQMGNDKSIKCEQNLGHDTMYWYKQDSKKFLKIMFSYNNKELIINETVPNRFSPKSPDKAHLNLHINSLELGDSAVYFCASSATSGRIPGELFFGEGSRLTVL.

This clonotype has at least ten counts. This chain uses TRBV10-3 with TRBJ2-2, with a possible D match to TRBD2 (7 bases). Germline V gene lookup returns CDR1 ENHRY and CDR2 SYGVKD. This CDR3 is built from 15 residues. V dropped 2 bases and J dropped 4 bases, with 11 bases sitting between them. CDR3 protein: CAISERGAPTGELFF. In nucleotides, the CDR3 is TGTGCCATCAGTGAGCGGGGGGCGCCCACCGGGGAGCTGTTTTTT.

This clonotype was found many times. This chain uses TRBV15 with TRBJ2-7; weak D call: TRBD1 (6 bases). The CDR3 has 15 residues. The V end lost 0 bases, the J end lost 1 base, and 10 bases lay between the germline ends. Germline V lookup: CDR1 LNHNV, CDR2 YYDKDF (reference sequence). CDR3 region: CATSRDRGPSYEQYV. DNA of the CDR3: TGTGCCACCAGCAGAGACAGGGGTCCTTCCTACGAGCAGTACGTC.

In the case of this clonotype: A clone one base away is much larger, so this may be a read error. CDR3 sequence: CASSQRDRGAYEQYF. In DNA, the CDR3 is TGTGCCAGCAGCCAGCGGGACAGGGGGGCCTACGAGCAGTACTTC. The J gene is TRBJ2-7, the V gene TRBV7-2; 11 bases are shared with TRBD1. In germline, CDR1 is SGHTA, CDR2 FQGNSA. The V segment lost 5 bases and the J segment 2 bases; nucleotides outside the gene matches: 5. This CDR3 is 15 amino acids long.

This clonotype was seen repeatedly, ten times or more. The V and J genes are TRBV12-3 or TRBV12-4 and TRBJ2-3; no definite D call. This CDR3 has 14 amino acids. V was shortened by 3 bases and J by 6 bases, with 13 bases between the two germline ends. The CDR3 sequence: CASSLEIRQDTQYF. For the CDR3, the DNA is TGTGCCAGCAGTTTGGAGATTAGGCAGGATACGCAGTATTTT.

The table lists this clonotype with many counts. The V and J genes are TRBV6-2 or TRBV6-3 and TRBJ2-7; unclear D gene. CDR3 length: 14 amino acids. Germline V gene sequence: CDR1 MNHEY, CDR2 SVGEGT. V lost 5 bases and J lost 2, with 13 bases in between. The CDR3 coding sequence is TGTGCCAGCAGTACCCAGGTGACCACCTACGAGCAGTACTTC. Protein: CASSTQVTTYEQYF.

This clonotype was detected many times. The V gene is TRBV7-2, the J gene TRBJ1-6, with 8 bases aligning to TRBD1. With 3 bases clipped from V and 8 bases from J, the junction kept 3 bases outside the gene matches. The CDR3 is 14 residues long. The germline gives CDR1 SGHTA, CDR2 FQGNSA. This CDR3 is CASSLGTGYSPLHF. The CDR3 region has the DNA TGTGCCAGCAGCTTGGGGACAGGCTATTCACCCCTCCACTTT.

This clonotype came up many times. J is TRBJ2-6 and V is TRBV4-2; D is undetermined. V shed 2 bases and J shed 0 bases, with 8 bases lying between them. This CDR3 is 16 amino acids long. Per the germline V gene, CDR1 is LGHNA and CDR2 is YNFKEQ. Written as DNA, the CDR3 is TGTGCCAGCAGCCAAAACGACAACTCTGGGGCCAACGTCCTGACTTTC. Translating it yields CASSQNDNSGANVLTF.

Of note for this clonotype: Since a much larger clone is just one base distant, this may be a read error. The gene calls are TRBV5-1 and TRBJ2-3; a possible D gene is TRBD1 (5 bases). The J call could be wrong; TRBJ1-5 is a better fit for the DNA end. CDR3 size: 15 residues. In germline, CDR1 is SGHRS, CDR2 YFSETQ. This CDR3 is CASSLDGTSSDTQHF. As DNA, the CDR3 is TGCGCCAGCAGCTTGGACGGGACTAGCTCAGATACGCAGCATTTT.

The sample holds many counts of this clonotype. The chain joins TRBV5-1 to TRBJ2-2, with 9 bases lining up with TRBD2. The germline V gene has CDR1 SGHRS and CDR2 YFSETQ. This CDR3 is 15 amino acids long. V lost 2 bases and J lost 3; bases outside the gene matches: 2. The CDR3 loop is CASSFEREDTGELFF. The CDR3 DNA follows: TGCGCCAGCAGCTTCGAGCGGGAGGACACCGGGGAGCTGTTTTTT.

The chain couples TRBV10-3 to TRBJ2-7, with D unclear. Trimming left V 1 base short and J 6 bases short, with 10 bases between. The germline V gene has CDR1 ENHRY and CDR2 SYGVKD. This CDR3 is built from 13 residues. CDR3 DNA sequence: TGTGCCATCAGTGAGTGGCGGAAGCCCGAGCAGTACTTC. Its protein product is CAISEWRKPEQYF.

This clonotype was recorded at least ten times. The chain uses TRBV4-2 and TRBJ1-1; D is unresolved. The germline V and J ends were trimmed by 1 base and 1 base, with 13 bases remaining between them. This CDR3 region has 16 residues. Germline V gene data show CDR1 as LGHNA and CDR2 as YNFKEQ. CDR3 residues: CASSQVGRSRNTEAFF. The DNA of the CDR3 is TGTGCCAGCAGCCAAGTCGGGAGATCAAGGAACACTGAAGCTTTCTTT.

This clonotype was counted ten times or more. J is TRBJ2-5 and V is TRBV5-1, with D perhaps matching TRBD1 (6 bases). The CDR3 covers 14 residues. V dropped 2 bases and J dropped 4 bases, with 12 bases sitting between them. In germline, CDR1 is SGHRS, CDR2 YFSETQ. DNA for the CDR3: TGCGCCAGCAGCTTACGGACAGACCGAGAGACCCAGTACTTC. Translation gives CASSLRTDRETQYF.

This clonotype was found many times. The CDR3 nucleotides are TGTGCCAGCAGTCCTCTGACAGAAAGCTATGGCTACACCTTC. Residues: CASSPLTESYGYTF. V usage is TRBV12-3 or TRBV12-4 and J usage is TRBJ1-2; D may be TRBD1 (5 bases). This CDR3 spans 14 amino acids. The ends were cut back, 5 bases at V and 4 bases at J, with 14 bases in the middle.

This clonotype was picked up a small number of times. This chain uses TRBV5-6 with TRBJ2-2; D is unresolved. Germline V gene sequence: CDR1 SGHDT, CDR2 YYEEEE. The CDR3 loop spans 15 amino acids. The V gene lost 0 bases and the J gene lost 8 bases, with 14 bases spanning the gap. The CDR3 is CASSLAQNPGGELFF. CDR3 DNA: TGTGCCAGCAGCTTGGCACAGAACCCTGGAGGGGAGCTGTTTTTT.

In its sample, this clonotype was seen many times. The rearrangement joins TRBV28 to TRBJ2-1; 13 nucleotides match TRBD2. The CDR3 is 17 residues long. The V gene's germline CDR1 is MDHEN and CDR2 SYDVKM. The V gene end was trimmed by 4 bases and the J gene end by 4 bases; junction bases not matched to a gene: 7. Here the CDR3 DNA reads TGTGCCAGCAGTTCCCTGGGACTAGCGGGGTATTACAATGAGCAGTTCTTC. This codes for CASSSLGLAGYYNEQFF.

At least ten counts were recorded for this clonotype. The chain has TRBV7-8 and TRBJ2-1, with 7 bases lining up with TRBD2. The CDR3 has 16 residues. Germline values: CDR1 SGHVS, CDR2 FQNEAQ. J was trimmed by 9 bases and V by 1 base; bases with no gene match: 12. CDR3 protein: CASSLGRASGSGEQFF. DNA for the CDR3: TGTGCCAGCAGCTTAGGTCGGGCTAGCGGTTCTGGTGAGCAGTTCTTC.

This clonotype was detected a few times. The gene calls are TRBV5-6 and TRBJ1-2; weak D call: TRBD1 (5 bases). V dropped 4 bases and J dropped 4 bases, with 14 bases sitting between them. From germline, CDR1 is SGHDT and CDR2 YYEEEE. The CDR3 has 14 residues. The CDR3, as DNA: TGTGCCAGCAGCCCGCTCAGGGAAGGCTATGGCTACACCTTC. Translation: CASSPLREGYGYTF.

This clonotype was detected many times. The V gene is TRBV3-1, the J gene TRBJ1-1, with D unresolved. This CDR3 is built from 13 residues. Deletions cut 4 bases from V and 10 bases from J, with 16 bases between. Germline V CDR1 and CDR2: LGHDT, YNNKEL (reference sequence). The CDR3, as DNA: TGTGCCAGCAGCCCCGATTTGGGAGATGGAGCTTTCTTT. Protein product: CASSPDLGDGAFF. The full variable domain, in which reference TRBV3-1 and TRBJ1-1 provide the parts outside the CDR3, is DTAVSQTPKYLVTQMGNDKSIKCEQNLGHDTMYWYKQDSKKFLKIMFSYNNKELIINETVPNRFSPKSPDKAHLNLHINSLELGDSAVYFCASSPDLGDGAFFGQGTRLTVV.